The source of this T cell receptor (beta chain) is a study of identical twins. This clonotype was seen repeatedly, ten times or more. Its antigen remains unidentified. TCRdb redid the calling of the 5' RACE reads with MiXCR, one entry per CDR3 protein. The sample records hundreds of thousands of distinct CDR3 sequences, less than 10% being singletons. The study, taken as a whole, reports: Models underpredicted monozygotic twin sharing of out-of-frame TCR alpha. Among out-of-frame alpha sequences shared by twins, low generation probability occurred in excess.

V gave up 9 bases and J gave up 5 bases; unmatched junction bases: 11. The CDR3 has 15 residues. The same data also went into a second study, on yellow fever vaccine responses in identical twins. That source reports: The authors reported partly convergent, partly personalized vaccine responses in identical twins.

The chain has TRBV12-3 or TRBV12-4 and TRBJ2-1, with 9 nucleotides matching TRBD1. The TCR sequence derives from a woman aged 18-29 years in good health. The sequenced sample was PBMCs. The chain's CDR3 is CASSQGALTNNEQFF. The CDR3 DNA reads as TGTGCCAGTTCACAGGGGGCCCTAACAAACAATGAGCAGTTCTTC.